Shown below are 9 T cell receptor beta chains from a single sample sequenced in a study of T cell responses to AZD1222 COVID-19 vaccine. Repertoires were generated with immunoSEQ multiplex PCR, while TCRdb's copy carries only in-frame clones and drops some. The profile shows approximately 82,000 clones, 85% to 95% of them singletons. Sample: peripheral blood, taken on day 0 of AZD1222 vaccination. These receptors were collected from an adult in good health.

The gene calls are TRBV5-1 and TRBJ1-4; tentatively, D is TRBD1 (6 bases). Deletions cut 0 bases from V and 5 bases from J, with 14 bases between. The length of the CDR3 is 16 residues. The germline V gene encodes CDR1 SGHRS and CDR2 YFSETQ. CDR3 loop: CASSLAGAVVNEKLFF. The DNA for the CDR3 is TGCGCCAGCAGCTTGGCAGGGGCCGTTGTGAATGAAAAACTGTTTTTT.

This clone was picked up a small number of times. The V and J genes are TRBV19 and TRBJ2-1; D not resolved. The V gene lost 5 bases and the J gene lost 7 bases, with 21 bases spanning the gap. CDR3 length: 16 residues. Germline CDR1 LNHDA, CDR2 SQIVND (reference sequence). The CDR3 here is CASSPRLSVLGNEQFF. CDR3 DNA sequence: TGTGCCAGTAGTCCCCGTCTGAGCGTATTGGGGAATGAGCAGTTCTTC. The full variable domain, in which reference TRBV19 and TRBJ2-1 provide the parts outside the CDR3, is DGGITQSPKYLFRKEGQNVTLSCEQNLNHDAMYWYRQDPGQGLRLIYYSQIVNDFQKGDIAEGYSVSREKKESFPLTVTSAQKNPTAFYLCASSPRLSVLGNEQFFGPGTRLTVL.

The chain employs TRBV3-1 (or the pseudogene TRBV3-2) and TRBJ2-3; D possibly corresponds to TRBD2 (5 bases). V lost 2 bases and J 3 bases, leaving 15 bases between the germline ends. From germline, CDR1 is LGHDT and CDR2 YNNKEL (reference sequence). This CDR3 is 16 amino acids long. CDR3 coding DNA: TGTGCCAGCAGCCAACCGAATTCGGCGGGTACAGATACGCAGTATTTT. Translation: CASSQPNSAGTDTQYF.

The chain couples TRBV6-5 to TRBJ1-1; tentative D call: TRBD1 (6 bases). With 5 bases removed from V and 8 bases from J, the gap between germline ends came to 18 bases. This CDR3 is built from 14 residues. The V gene's germline CDR1 is MNHEY and CDR2 SVGAGI. The CDR3 protein is CASSPRGRKGEAFF. Here the CDR3 DNA reads TGTGCCAGCAGTCCCAGGGGCAGAAAAGGGGAAGCTTTCTTT.

The chain recombines TRBV29-1 with TRBJ1-2, with a possible D match to TRBD1 (5 bases). The V end was cut by 6 bases, the J end by 5 bases, with 16 bases between. From germline, CDR1 is SQVTM and CDR2 ANQGSEA. This CDR3 contains 13 residues. CDR3 protein: CSVTNWAGYGYTF. The CDR3 nucleotides read TGCAGCGTAACTAACTGGGCAGGGTATGGCTACACCTTC.

The chain couples TRBV5-5 to TRBJ1-2; D call uncertain. CDR3 size: 13 residues. Deletions cut 1 base from V and 7 bases from J, with 11 bases between. CDR1 is SGHKS and CDR2 is YYEKEE in the germline V gene (reference sequence). The CDR3 region has the DNA TGTGCCAGCAGCTTGCAGGTATCGGGTGGCTACACCTTC. Protein sequence: CASSLQVSGGYTF.

The chain has TRBV4-2 and TRBJ2-1, with D possibly matching TRBD2 (5 bases). Germline loops: CDR1 LGHNA, CDR2 YNFKEQ. The CDR3 consists of 15 residues. With 0 bases removed from V and 3 bases from J, the gap between germline ends came to 9 bases. The CDR3 is CASSQEIEGYNEQFF. The CDR3 DNA is TGTGCCAGCAGCCAAGAGATTGAGGGCTACAATGAGCAGTTCTTC.

J is TRBJ1-2 and V is TRBV10-3; D may be TRBD1 (5 bases). Germline lookup yields CDR1 ENHRY and CDR2 SYGVKD. V lost 2 bases to trimming and J lost 4 bases, with 20 bases between them. The CDR3 runs to 17 residues. CDR3 sequence: CAISENGLRGPIYGYTF. As DNA, the CDR3 is TGTGCCATCAGTGAGAATGGCTTGAGGGGCCCAATCTATGGCTACACCTTC.

This sequence joins TRBV19 and TRBJ2-3, with D possibly TRBD1 on 5 matching bases. This CDR3 region has 15 residues. Deletions cut 3 bases from V and 6 bases from J, with 16 bases between. Germline V lookup: CDR1 LNHDA, CDR2 SQIVND (reference sequence). In DNA form, the CDR3 reads TGTGCCAGTAGTATGGAAACCCAGGGTCCGGATACGCAGTATTTT. This codes for CASSMETQGPDTQYF.